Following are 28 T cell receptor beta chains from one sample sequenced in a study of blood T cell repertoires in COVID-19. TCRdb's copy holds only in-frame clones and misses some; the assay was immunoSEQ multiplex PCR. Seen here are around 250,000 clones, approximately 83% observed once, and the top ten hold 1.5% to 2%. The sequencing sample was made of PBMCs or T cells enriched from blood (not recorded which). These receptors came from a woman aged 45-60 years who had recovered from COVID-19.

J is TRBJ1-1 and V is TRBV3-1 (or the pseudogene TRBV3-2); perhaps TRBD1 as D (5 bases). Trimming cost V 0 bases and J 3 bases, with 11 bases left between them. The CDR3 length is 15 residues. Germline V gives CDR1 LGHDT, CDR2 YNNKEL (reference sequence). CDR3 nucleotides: TGTGCCAGCAGCCAAGAATGGGGCATGGACACTGAAGCTTTCTTT. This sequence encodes CASSQEWGMDTEAFF.

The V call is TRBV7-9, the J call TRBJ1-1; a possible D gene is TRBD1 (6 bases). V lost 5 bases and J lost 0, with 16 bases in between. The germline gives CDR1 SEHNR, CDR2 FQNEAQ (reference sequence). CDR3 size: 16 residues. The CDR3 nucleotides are TGTGCCAGCAGCCTTGGACAGATCTACATGAACACTGAAGCTTTCTTT. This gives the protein CASSLGQIYMNTEAFF.

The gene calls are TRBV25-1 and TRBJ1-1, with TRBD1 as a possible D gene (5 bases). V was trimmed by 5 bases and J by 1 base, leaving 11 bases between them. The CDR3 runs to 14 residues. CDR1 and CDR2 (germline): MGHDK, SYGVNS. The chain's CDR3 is CASSTPGGNTEAFF. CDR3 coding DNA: TGTGCCAGCAGTACCCCGGGGGGGAACACTGAAGCTTTCTTT.

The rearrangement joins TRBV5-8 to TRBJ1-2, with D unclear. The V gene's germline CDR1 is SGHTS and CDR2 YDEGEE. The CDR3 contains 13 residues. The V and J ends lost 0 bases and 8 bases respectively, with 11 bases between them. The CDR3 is CASSLGYSSGYTF. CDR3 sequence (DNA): TGTGCCAGCAGCTTGGGCTACAGTTCAGGCTACACCTTC.

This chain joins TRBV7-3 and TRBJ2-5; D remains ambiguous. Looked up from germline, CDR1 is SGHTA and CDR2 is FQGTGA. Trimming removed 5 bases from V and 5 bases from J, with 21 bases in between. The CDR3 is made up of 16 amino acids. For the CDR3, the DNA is TGTGCCAGCAGCGATACTGGGTCCTCAGGCATTGAGACCCAGTACTTC. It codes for CASSDTGSSGIETQYF.

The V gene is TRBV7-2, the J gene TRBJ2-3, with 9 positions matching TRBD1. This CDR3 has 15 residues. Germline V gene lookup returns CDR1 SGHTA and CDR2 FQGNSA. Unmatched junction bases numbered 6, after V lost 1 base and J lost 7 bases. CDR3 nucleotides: TGTGCCAGCAGCTTAGGGGACAGGGCAGGTTATACGCAGTATTTT. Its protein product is CASSLGDRAGYTQYF. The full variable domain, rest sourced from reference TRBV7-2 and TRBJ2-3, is GAGVSQSPSNKVTEKGKDVELRCDPISGHTALYWYRQSLGQGLEFLIYFQGNSAPDKSGLPSDRFSAERTGGSVSTLTIQRTQQEDSAVYLCASSLGDRAGYTQYFGPGTRLTVL.

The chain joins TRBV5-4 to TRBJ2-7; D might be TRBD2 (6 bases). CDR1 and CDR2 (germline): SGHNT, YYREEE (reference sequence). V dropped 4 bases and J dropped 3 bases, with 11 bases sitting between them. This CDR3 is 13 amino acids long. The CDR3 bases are TGTGCCAGCAGCCCGGGACTGTTCTACGAGCAGTACTTC. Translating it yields CASSPGLFYEQYF.

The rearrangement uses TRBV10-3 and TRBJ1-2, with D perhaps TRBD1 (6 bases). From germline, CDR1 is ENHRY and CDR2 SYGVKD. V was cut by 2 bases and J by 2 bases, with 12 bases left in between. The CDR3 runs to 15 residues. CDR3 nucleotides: TGTGCCATCAGTGAGGGTGGACAGAGAAACTATGGCTACACCTTC. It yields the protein CAISEGGQRNYGYTF.

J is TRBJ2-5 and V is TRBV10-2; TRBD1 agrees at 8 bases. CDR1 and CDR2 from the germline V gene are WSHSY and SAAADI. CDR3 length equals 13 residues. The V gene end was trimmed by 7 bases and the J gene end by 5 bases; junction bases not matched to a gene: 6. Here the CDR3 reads CASMQGALETQYF. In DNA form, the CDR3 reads TGCGCCAGCATGCAGGGGGCACTTGAGACCCAGTACTTC.

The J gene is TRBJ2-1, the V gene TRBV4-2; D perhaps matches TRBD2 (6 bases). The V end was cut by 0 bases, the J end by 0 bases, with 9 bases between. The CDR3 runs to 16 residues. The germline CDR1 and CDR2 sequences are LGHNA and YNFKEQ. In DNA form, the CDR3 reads TGTGCCAGCAGCCAAGATTACGGGGGCTCCTACAATGAGCAGTTCTTC. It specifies CASSQDYGGSYNEQFF.

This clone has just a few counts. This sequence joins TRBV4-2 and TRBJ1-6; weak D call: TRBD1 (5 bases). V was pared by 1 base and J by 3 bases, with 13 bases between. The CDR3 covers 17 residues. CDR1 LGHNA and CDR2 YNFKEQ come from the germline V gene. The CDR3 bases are TGTGCCAGCAGCCAAGCCCCATCCGGGGGCTATAATTCACCCCTCCACTTT. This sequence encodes CASSQAPSGGYNSPLHF.

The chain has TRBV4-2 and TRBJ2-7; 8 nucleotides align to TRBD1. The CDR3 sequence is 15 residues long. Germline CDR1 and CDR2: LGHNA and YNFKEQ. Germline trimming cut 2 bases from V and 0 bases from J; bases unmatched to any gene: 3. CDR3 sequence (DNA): TGTGCCAGCAGCCAACATGACAGGGGCTCCTACGAGCAGTACTTC. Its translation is CASSQHDRGSYEQYF.

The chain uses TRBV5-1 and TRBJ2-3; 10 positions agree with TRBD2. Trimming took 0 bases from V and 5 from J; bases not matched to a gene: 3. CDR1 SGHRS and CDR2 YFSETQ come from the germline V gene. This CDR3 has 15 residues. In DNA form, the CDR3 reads TGCGCCAGCAGCTTGGTAGCGGGAGGTAAAGATACGCAGTATTTT. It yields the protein CASSLVAGGKDTQYF.

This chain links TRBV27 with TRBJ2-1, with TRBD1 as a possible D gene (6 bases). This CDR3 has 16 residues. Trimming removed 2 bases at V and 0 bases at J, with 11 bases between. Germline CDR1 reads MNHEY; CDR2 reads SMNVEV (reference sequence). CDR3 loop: CASSLMGAGSYNEQFF. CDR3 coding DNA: TGTGCCAGCAGTTTAATGGGGGCGGGCTCCTACAATGAGCAGTTCTTC.

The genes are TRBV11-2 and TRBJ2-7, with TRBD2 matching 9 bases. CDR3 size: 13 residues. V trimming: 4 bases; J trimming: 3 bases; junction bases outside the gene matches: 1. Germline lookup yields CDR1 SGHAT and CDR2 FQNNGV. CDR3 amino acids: CASSWTSVYEQYF. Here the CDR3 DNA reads TGTGCCAGCAGCTGGACTAGCGTCTACGAGCAGTACTTC.

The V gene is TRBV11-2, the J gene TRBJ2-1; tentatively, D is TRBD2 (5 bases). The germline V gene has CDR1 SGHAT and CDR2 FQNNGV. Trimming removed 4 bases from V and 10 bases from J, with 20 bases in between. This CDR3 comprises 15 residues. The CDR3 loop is CASSSFTGVGGEQFF. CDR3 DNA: TGTGCCAGCAGCTCATTCACCGGAGTAGGAGGCGAGCAGTTCTTC.

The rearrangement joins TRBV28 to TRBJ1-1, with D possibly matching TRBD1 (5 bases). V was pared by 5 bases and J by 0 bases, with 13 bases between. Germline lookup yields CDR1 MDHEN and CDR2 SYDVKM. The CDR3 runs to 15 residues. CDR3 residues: CASSHLGGMNTEAFF. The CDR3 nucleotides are TGTGCCAGCAGTCACCTGGGGGGGATGAACACTGAAGCTTTCTTT.

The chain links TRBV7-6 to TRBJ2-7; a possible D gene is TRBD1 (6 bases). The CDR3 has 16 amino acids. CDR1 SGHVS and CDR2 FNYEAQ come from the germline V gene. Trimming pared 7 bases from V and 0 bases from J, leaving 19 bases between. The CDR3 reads CASTPGVIGSSYEQYF. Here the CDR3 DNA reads TGTGCCAGCACCCCAGGGGTTATCGGAAGCTCCTACGAGCAGTACTTC.

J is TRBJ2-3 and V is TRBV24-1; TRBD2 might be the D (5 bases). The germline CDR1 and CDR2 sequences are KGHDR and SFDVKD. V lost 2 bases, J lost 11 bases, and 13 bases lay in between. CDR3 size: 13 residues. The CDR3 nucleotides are TGTGCCACCAGTGATTCCGGGCCCCGGGGGCAGTATTTT. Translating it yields CATSDSGPRGQYF.

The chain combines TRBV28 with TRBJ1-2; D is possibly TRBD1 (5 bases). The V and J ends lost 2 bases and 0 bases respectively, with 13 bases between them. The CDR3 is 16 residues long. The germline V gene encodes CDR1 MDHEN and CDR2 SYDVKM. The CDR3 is CASSLGAGDSNYGYTF. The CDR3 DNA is TGTGCCAGCAGTTTAGGGGCTGGAGACTCTAACTATGGCTACACCTTC.

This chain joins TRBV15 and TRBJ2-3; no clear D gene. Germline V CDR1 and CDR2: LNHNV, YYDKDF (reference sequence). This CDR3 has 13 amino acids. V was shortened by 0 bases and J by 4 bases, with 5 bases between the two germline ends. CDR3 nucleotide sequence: TGTGCCACCAGCAGAGATCCCGCAGATACGCAGTATTTT. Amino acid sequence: CATSRDPADTQYF.

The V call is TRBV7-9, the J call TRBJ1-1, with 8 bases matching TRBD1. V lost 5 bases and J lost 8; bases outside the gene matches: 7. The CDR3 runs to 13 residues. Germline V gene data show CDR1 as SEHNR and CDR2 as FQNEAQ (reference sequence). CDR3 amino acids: CASSRGQAEEAFF. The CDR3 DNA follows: TGTGCCAGCAGCAGGGGACAGGCGGAAGAAGCTTTCTTT.

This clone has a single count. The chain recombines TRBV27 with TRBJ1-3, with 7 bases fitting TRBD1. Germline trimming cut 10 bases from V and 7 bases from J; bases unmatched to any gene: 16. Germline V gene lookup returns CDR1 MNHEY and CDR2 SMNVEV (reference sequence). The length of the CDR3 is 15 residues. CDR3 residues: CATMRDSLITNTIYF. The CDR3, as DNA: TGTGCCACCATGCGGGACAGCCTGATAACGAACACCATATATTTT.

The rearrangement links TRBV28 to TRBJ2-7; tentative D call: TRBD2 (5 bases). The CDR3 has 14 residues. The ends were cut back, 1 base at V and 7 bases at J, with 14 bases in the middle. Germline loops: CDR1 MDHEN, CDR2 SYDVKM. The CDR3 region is CASSLYGFRGEQYF. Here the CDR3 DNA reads TGTGCCAGCAGTTTATACGGCTTTCGAGGGGAGCAGTACTTC.

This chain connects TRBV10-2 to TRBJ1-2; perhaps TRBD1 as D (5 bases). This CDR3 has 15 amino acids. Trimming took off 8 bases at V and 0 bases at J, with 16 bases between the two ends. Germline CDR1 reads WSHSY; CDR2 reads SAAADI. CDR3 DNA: TGCGCCAGCTCCGGGCGGGGGACCGCTAACTATGGCTACACCTTC. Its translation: CASSGRGTANYGYTF.

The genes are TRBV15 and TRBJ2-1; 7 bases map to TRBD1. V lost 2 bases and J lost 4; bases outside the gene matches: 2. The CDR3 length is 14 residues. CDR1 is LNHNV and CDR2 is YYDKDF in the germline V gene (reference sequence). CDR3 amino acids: CATSRTTGYNEQFF. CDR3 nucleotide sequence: TGTGCCACCAGCAGAACGACAGGGTACAATGAGCAGTTCTTC.

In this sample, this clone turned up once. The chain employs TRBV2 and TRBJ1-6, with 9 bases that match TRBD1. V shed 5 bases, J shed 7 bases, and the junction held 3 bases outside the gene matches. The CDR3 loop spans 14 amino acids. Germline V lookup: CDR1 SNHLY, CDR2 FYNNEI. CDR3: CASSLDRGNSPLHF. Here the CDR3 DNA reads TGTGCCAGCAGTTTGGACAGGGGCAATTCACCCCTCCACTTT.

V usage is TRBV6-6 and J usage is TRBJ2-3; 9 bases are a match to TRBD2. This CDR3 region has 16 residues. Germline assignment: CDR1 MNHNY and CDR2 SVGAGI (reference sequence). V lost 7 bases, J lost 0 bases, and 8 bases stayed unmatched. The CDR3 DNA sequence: TGTGCCAGCAATAGGGGAACTAGCGGGAGCACAGATACGCAGTATTTT. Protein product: CASNRGTSGSTDTQYF.